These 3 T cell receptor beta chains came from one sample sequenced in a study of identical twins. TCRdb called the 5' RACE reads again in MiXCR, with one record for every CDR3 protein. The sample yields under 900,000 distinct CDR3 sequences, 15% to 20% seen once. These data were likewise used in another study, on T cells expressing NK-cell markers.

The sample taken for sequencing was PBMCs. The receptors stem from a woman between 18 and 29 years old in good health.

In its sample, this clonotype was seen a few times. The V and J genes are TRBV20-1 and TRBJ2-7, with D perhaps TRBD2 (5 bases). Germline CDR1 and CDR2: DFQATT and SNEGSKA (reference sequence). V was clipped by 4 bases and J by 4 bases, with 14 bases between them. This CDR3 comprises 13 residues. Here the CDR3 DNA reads TGCAGTGCTACCGGACGGGAAAATTACGAGCAGTACTTC. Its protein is CSATGRENYEQYF.

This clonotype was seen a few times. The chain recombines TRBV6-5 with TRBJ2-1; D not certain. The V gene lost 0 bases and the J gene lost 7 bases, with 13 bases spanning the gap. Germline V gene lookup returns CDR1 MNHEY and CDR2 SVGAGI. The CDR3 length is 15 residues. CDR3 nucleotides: TGTGCCAGCAGTTACTCTCAAGGCTGGGGTAATGAGCAGTTCTTC. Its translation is CASSYSQGWGNEQFF.

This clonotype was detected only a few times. The CDR3 sequence: CASSAGLRDTGELFF. The CDR3 DNA is TGTGCCAGCAGCGCTGGACTTAGGGACACCGGGGAGCTGTTTTTT. The gene calls are TRBV9 and TRBJ2-2; TRBD2 is a possible D gene (5 bases). Germline CDR1 reads SGDLS; CDR2 reads YYNGEE. Trimming removed 3 bases from V and 3 bases from J, with 12 bases in between. The CDR3 covers 15 residues.